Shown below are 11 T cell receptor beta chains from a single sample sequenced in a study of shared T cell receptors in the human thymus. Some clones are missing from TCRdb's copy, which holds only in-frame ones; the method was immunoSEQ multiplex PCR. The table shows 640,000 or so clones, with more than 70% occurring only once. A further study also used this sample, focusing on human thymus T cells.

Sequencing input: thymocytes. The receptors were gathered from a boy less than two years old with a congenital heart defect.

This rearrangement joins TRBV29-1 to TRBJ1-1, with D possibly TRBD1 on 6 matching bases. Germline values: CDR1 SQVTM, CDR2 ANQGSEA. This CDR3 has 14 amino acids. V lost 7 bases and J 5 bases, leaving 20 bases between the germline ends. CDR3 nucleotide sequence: TGCAGCGCTTCGGCACAGGGCGAGGGGACTGAAGCTTTCTTT. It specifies CSASAQGEGTEAFF.

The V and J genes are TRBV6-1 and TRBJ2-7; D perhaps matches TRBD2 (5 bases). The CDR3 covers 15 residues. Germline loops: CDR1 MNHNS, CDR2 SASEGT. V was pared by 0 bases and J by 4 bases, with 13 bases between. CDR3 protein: CASSEAASIKYEQYF. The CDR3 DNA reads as TGTGCCAGCAGTGAAGCTGCTAGCATTAAGTACGAGCAGTACTTC.

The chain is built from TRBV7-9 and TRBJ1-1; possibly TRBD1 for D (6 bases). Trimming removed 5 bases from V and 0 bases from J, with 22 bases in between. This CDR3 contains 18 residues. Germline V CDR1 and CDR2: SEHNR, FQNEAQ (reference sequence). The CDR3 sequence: CASSLPLQGHIMNTEAFF. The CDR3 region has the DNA TGTGCCAGCAGCCTTCCCCTTCAGGGACATATCATGAACACTGAAGCTTTCTTT.

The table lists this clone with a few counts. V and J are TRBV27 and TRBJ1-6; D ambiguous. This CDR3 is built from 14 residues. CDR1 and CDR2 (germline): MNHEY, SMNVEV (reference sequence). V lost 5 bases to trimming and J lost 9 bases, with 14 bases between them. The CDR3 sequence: CASSLHSVVSPLHF. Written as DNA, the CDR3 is TGTGCCAGCAGTCTTCATAGTGTGGTTTCACCCCTCCACTTT.

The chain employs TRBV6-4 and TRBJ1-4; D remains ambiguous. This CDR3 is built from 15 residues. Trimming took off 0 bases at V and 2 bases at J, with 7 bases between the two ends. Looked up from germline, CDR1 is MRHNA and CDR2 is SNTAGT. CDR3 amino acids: CASSDSRETNEKLFF. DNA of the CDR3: TGTGCCAGCAGTGACTCAAGGGAGACTAATGAAAAACTGTTTTTT.

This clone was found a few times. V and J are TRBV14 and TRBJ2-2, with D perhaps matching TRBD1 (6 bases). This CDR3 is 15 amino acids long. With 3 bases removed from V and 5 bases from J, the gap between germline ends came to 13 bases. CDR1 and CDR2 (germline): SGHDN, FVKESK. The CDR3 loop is CASSHQTGGTGELFF. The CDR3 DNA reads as TGTGCCAGCAGCCACCAGACAGGTGGGACCGGGGAGCTGTTTTTT.

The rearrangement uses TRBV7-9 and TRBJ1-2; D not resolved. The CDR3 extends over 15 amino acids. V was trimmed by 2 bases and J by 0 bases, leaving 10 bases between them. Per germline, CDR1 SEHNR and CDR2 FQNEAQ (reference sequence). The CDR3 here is CASSLNRLANYGYTF. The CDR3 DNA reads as TGTGCCAGCAGCTTAAACCGTCTAGCTAACTATGGCTACACCTTC.

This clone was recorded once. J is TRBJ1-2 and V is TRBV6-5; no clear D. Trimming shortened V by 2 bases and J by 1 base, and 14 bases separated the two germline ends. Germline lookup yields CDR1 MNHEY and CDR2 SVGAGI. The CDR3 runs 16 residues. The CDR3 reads CASSYRSEGLNYGYTF. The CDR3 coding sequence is TGTGCCAGCAGTTACAGGTCTGAGGGCCTTAACTATGGCTACACCTTC.

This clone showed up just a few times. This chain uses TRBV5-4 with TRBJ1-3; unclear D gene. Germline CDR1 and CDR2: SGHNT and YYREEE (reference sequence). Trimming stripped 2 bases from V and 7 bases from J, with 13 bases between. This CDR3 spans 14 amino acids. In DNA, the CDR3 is TGTGCCAGCAGCTTATCGAGGGCGGCGAACACCATATATTTT. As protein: CASSLSRAANTIYF.

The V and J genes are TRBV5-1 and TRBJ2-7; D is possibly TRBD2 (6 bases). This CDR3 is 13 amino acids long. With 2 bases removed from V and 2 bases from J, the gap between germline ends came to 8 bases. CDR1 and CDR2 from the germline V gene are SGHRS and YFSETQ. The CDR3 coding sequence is TGCGCCAGCAGCTTTGGGACTGCCTACGAGCAGTACTTC. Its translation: CASSFGTAYEQYF.

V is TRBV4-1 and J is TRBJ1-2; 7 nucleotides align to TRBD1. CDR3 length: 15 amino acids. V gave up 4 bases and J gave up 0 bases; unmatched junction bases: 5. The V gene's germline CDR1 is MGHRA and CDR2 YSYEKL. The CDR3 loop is CASSLRDSSNYGYTF. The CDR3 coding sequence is TGCGCCAGCAGCCTAAGGGACAGCTCTAACTATGGCTACACCTTC.